This T cell receptor (beta chain) was recovered during a study of shared clonotypes between healthy human individuals. Measured with immunoSEQ multiplex PCR; TCRdb has only the in-frame clones, and not every one. Among 190,000 or so clones listed, approximately 60% were seen once. This clone occurred a few times. Other DNA sequences in the sample encode the same CDR3. The CDR3 has 14 residues. Germline V gene data show CDR1 as SGDLS and CDR2 as YYNGEE. V lost 2 bases, J lost 2 bases, and 10 bases lay in between. The specimen was memory CD4+ T cells sorted from blood. Subset meaning: CD45RA-negative fraction. This chain uses TRBV9 with TRBJ1-1; D may be TRBD1 (6 bases). This sequence was found in a man aged 30 to 45 in good health. CDR3 region: CASSVTGSNTEAFF. In DNA, the CDR3 is TGTGCCAGCAGCGTCACAGGGTCAAACACTGAAGCTTTCTTT.